The T cell receptor beta chain under discussion was sequenced for a study of response to subunit inactivated influenza vaccine. TCRdb analysed the RT-PCR reads with MiXCR anew, one entry per CDR3 protein. The data hold about 520,000 distinct CDR3 sequences, with roughly 7.9% observed a single time. V was clipped by 6 bases and J by 4 bases; unmatched bases: 4. There are 15 residues in the CDR3. Study-level findings and limits: Each seasonal influenza vaccination, the authors suggested, recruits few new T cells.

Ten or more counts support this clonotype. Its antigen is unidentified. The input for sequencing was PBMCs from blood, taken around 25 months after vaccination. This TCR derives from a man aged 50 to 75 who received an inactivated influenza vaccine. The genes are TRBV12-3 or TRBV12-4 and TRBJ2-3; TRBD2 matches at 13 bases. The CDR3 bases are TGTGCCAGCAGACGGACTAGCGGGAGACCAGATACGCAGTATTTT. This sequence encodes CASRRTSGRPDTQYF.